The entry that follows covers one T cell receptor beta chain sequence. Its antigen is unidentified. Generated by immunoSEQ multiplex PCR, the TCRdb table keeps only in-frame clones and is missing some. The sample includes some 6,000 clones, about 85% of them seen just once. The sample belongs to a study of high-grade serous ovarian cancer treatment subgroups. At the level of the study: Samples averaged about 15,000 reads and several thousand unique TCR beta rearrangements. The study, taken as a whole, reports: Different patients shared almost no repertoire; same-patient tumors shared 0.11 to 0.79. Clonal relatedness tracked neoantigen level, and by trend copy number and mutation load.

The germline V gene encodes CDR1 SGHTS and CDR2 YDEGEE. CDR3 length equals 15 residues. Deletions cut 1 base from V and 8 bases from J, with 15 bases between. Tumor samples were taken before definitive surgery or chemotherapy. The chain has TRBV5-8 and TRBJ1-4, with D unclear. The source material was tumor tissue. The sequence came from a human donor with high-grade serous ovarian cancer. The CDR3 spells CASSLQVLKYEKLFF. CDR3 DNA: TGTGCCAGCAGCTTGCAGGTACTAAAGTACGAAAAACTGTTTTTT.